These T cell receptor beta chains were read from a single sample in a study of blood T cell repertoires in COVID-19. The table came from immunoSEQ multiplex PCR; TCRdb's copy has only in-frame clones and leaves some out. This table holds around 58,000 clones, 80% to 90% found once. Sequencing used peripheral blood. The receptors derive from a human donor in a cohort sampled during active COVID-19. Each CDR3 is given with its conserved first and last residue. Each record gives: V gene, CDR3 length, J gene, D gene, clone size, CDR3 DNA, CDR3 protein. The D gene is left open where the match is weak. Expanded clones get a size class; other rows say once, few or many, or leave the size out.

TRBV7-9	18	TRBJ1-6	NA	NA	TGTGCCAGCAGCAGCCCAGGGGAGGGGGTCTCCTATAATTCACCCCTCCACTTT	CASSSPGEGVSYNSPLHF
TRBV5-1	16	TRBJ2-4	NA	NA	TGCGCCAGCAGCTTGGCCGCGGGTCTAGCCAAAAACATTCAGTACTTC	CASSLAAGLAKNIQYF
TRBV24-1	15	TRBJ2-7	TRBD2	NA	TGTGCCACCAGTCCCACGGGGGGGGCTGGGGACGAGCAGTACTTC	CATSPTGGAGDEQYF
TRBV7-9	16	TRBJ1-6	TRBD1	many	TGTGCCAGCAGCACGGGACAGGGATTCTATAATTCACCCCTCCACTTT	CASSTGQGFYNSPLHF
TRBV6-5	14	TRBJ2-7	NA	NA	TGTGCCAGCAGAAATCCGGGACAAATTACCGAGCAGTACTTC	CASRNPGQITEQYF
TRBV10-1	15	TRBJ2-1	NA	NA	TGCGCCAGCAGTGAGCCTTCGTTAGGGGACAATGAGCAGTTCTTC	CASSEPSLGDNEQFF
TRBV29-1	16	TRBJ2-7	TRBD2	medium-sized	TGCAGCACACGAGCCGGACTAGCGGGAGGTTCCTACGAGCAGTACTTC	CSTRAGLAGGSYEQYF
TRBV27	14	TRBJ1-1	NA	NA	TGTGCCAGCAGTTTTGTCTCTGGGGCCACTGAAGCTTTCTTT	CASSFVSGATEAFF
TRBV11-3	14	TRBJ2-3	TRBD1	NA	TGTGCCAGCAGCATTTCACCGGGACAGGGGCAGCAGTATTTT	CASSISPGQGQQYF
TRBV19	15	TRBJ2-5	NA	NA	TGTGCCAGTAGAGGGTTAGCGCTTAGCCAAGAGACCCAGTACTTC	CASRGLALSQETQYF
TRBV19	14	TRBJ2-2	TRBD2	NA	TGTGCCAGTAGTGTAGCGGGGAACACCGGGGAGCTGTTTTTT	CASSVAGNTGELFF
TRBV5-5	14	TRBJ1-5	NA	NA	TGTGCCAGCAGCACCCAGGGCGGCAATCAGCCCCAGCATTTT	CASSTQGGNQPQHF
TRBV10-2	14	TRBJ2-3	TRBD2	NA	TGCGCCAGCAGTGAAACAGCGGGAACAGATACGCAGTATTTT	CASSETAGTDTQYF
TRBV5-1	14	TRBJ1-2	TRBD1	NA	TGCGCCAGCAGCTCGACAGGGGCCAACTATGGCTACACCTTC	CASSSTGANYGYTF
TRBV6-1	16	TRBJ2-3	NA	NA	TGTGCCAGCAGTGGGGGCAGGTTGTCCGTCACAGATACGCAGTATTTT	CASSGGRLSVTDTQYF
TRBV3-1/TRBV3-2	13	TRBJ1-2	TRBD1	NA	TGTGCCAGCCGTAGACAGGGAAGCTATGGCTACACCTTC	CASRRQGSYGYTF
TRBV7-2	12	TRBJ2-7	NA	NA	TGTGCCAGCAGAAGGCGCGGCTCCGAGCAGTACTTC	CASRRRGSEQYF
TRBV5-1	16	TRBJ2-5	NA	NA	TGCGCCAGCAGCAGGGGACAACAAGGAAGGCAAGAGACCCAGTACTTC	CASSRGQQGRQETQYF
TRBV5-5	14	TRBJ2-7	TRBD1	NA	TGTGCCAGCACCCCCAGGGGGAGAGGCTACGAGCAGTACTTC	CASTPRGRGYEQYF
TRBV7-2	17	TRBJ1-2	NA	NA	TGTGCCAGCAGCTTAGCCGTATCCCGTCGGGGGAACTATGGCTACACCTTC	CASSLAVSRRGNYGYTF
TRBV19	14	TRBJ2-7	TRBD2	NA	TGTGCCAGTAGTACCTCAAGCGGGACCTACGAGCAGTACTTC	CASSTSSGTYEQYF
TRBV9	14	TRBJ2-5	NA	once	TGTGCCAGCAGCGTAGATAGCTTTCGAGAGACCCAGTACTTC	CASSVDSFRETQYF
TRBV5-4	13	TRBJ2-5	NA	once	TGTGCCAGCAGCTGGAGAACCCAAGAGACCCAGTACTTC	CASSWRTQETQYF
TRBV6-5	14	TRBJ1-4	TRBD1	NA	TGTGCCAGCAGTTTCGACAGGGTCAATGAAAAACTGTTTTTT	CASSFDRVNEKLFF
TRBV6-1	15	TRBJ1-2	NA	few	TGTGCCAGCAGTGGAGCACAGGGACACAACTATGGCTACACCTTC	CASSGAQGHNYGYTF
TRBV7-9	13	TRBJ2-7	NA	NA	TGTGCCAGCAGCCCTTATTCAGGGTCCGAGCAGTACTTC	CASSPYSGSEQYF
TRBV7-2	15	TRBJ2-3	TRBD1	NA	TGTGCCAGCAGCCCCCGGACAGGGTTCCGAGATACGCAGTATTTT	CASSPRTGFRDTQYF
TRBV5-1	14	TRBJ1-1	TRBD1	once	TGCGCCAGCAGCCGCGGACAGGCTCTCACTGAAGCTTTCTTT	CASSRGQALTEAFF
TRBV7-2	15	TRBJ2-5	NA	few	TGTGCCAGCAGCTTAGCCCCACAGACCCAAGAGACCCAGTACTTC	CASSLAPQTQETQYF
TRBV7-6	15	TRBJ1-4	NA	NA	TGTGCCAGCAGCTTAGCGCTGTCAGGGGAGGAAAAACTGTTTTTT	CASSLALSGEEKLFF
TRBV6-5	15	TRBJ1-2	NA	NA	TGTGCCAGCAGTTCTGGCTACGGACTAGGGGATGGCTACACCTTC	CASSSGYGLGDGYTF
TRBV19	15	TRBJ2-6	NA	NA	TGTGCCAGTAGTATAGGAACTTCTGGGGCCAACGTCCTGACTTTC	CASSIGTSGANVLTF
TRBV5-1	14	TRBJ2-7	TRBD1	NA	TGCGCCAGCAGCGTGACAGGGCTGACCTACGAGCAGTACTTC	CASSVTGLTYEQYF
TRBV28	13	TRBJ1-5	TRBD1	NA	TGTGCCAGCAGTTCCGGGACAGCTCGAACCCAGCATTTT	CASSSGTARTQHF
TRBV5-1	17	TRBJ2-3	TRBD2	NA	TGCGCCAGCAGCTTGGCTCCACTAGCGGGAGGTACAGATACGCAGTATTTT	CASSLAPLAGGTDTQYF
TRBV5-1	16	TRBJ1-4	NA	NA	TGCGCCAGCAGCTTGGCCGAAGGCGCACGAGGGGAAAAACTGTTTTTT	CASSLAEGARGEKLFF
TRBV5-1	14	TRBJ2-1	NA	NA	TGCGCCAGCAGCTTCACTCAGGGTATTCATGAGCAGTTCTTC	CASSFTQGIHEQFF
TRBV7-2	16	TRBJ2-5	TRBD2	NA	TGTGCCAGCAGCCCCCCGGGACTAGCGCAAAAAGAGACCCAGTACTTC	CASSPPGLAQKETQYF
TRBV18	14	TRBJ2-5	NA	once	TGTGCCAGCTCACCACAGGGTTCGGGGGAGACCCAGTACTTC	CASSPQGSGETQYF
TRBV18	16	TRBJ2-3	TRBD2	NA	TGTGCCAGCTCACCCATAGCGGGGGAGTTCACAGATACGCAGTATTTT	CASSPIAGEFTDTQYF
TRBV5-1	15	TRBJ2-1	NA	NA	TGCGCCAGCAGATCCCCAGGGGACTCCTACAATGAGCAGTTCTTC	CASRSPGDSYNEQFF
TRBV6-1	17	TRBJ2-6	NA	NA	TGTGCCAGCAGTGAGGGACTGGGGCGGGGAGGGGCCAACGTCCTGACTTTC	CASSEGLGRGGANVLTF
TRBV27	16	TRBJ1-2	NA	once	TGTGCCAGCAGTTACGATTACGGGGGGCGGTTAGGTGGCTACACCTTC	CASSYDYGGRLGGYTF
TRBV19	17	TRBJ1-3	NA	NA	TGTGCCAGTCGAGACCCCGGAGGGCGTAGCTCTGGAAACACCATATATTTT	CASRDPGGRSSGNTIYF
TRBV3-1/TRBV3-2	18	TRBJ2-1	TRBD2	NA	TGTGCCAGCAGGGGAGACTGGACGCGGGAGGGGGCCTACAATGAGCAGTTCTTC	CASRGDWTREGAYNEQFF
TRBV6-1	13	TRBJ2-5	NA	NA	TGTGCCAGCAGTGAACGGCGGGTGGAGACCCAGTACTTC	CASSERRVETQYF
TRBV11-2	13	TRBJ1-1	NA	once	TGTGCCAGCAGCCCCACGATGAGGACTGAAGCTTTCTTT	CASSPTMRTEAFF
TRBV19	16	TRBJ1-1	TRBD1	NA	TGTGCCAGTAGTGGTGGACAGGGAACGAGGAACACTGAAGCTTTCTTT	CASSGGQGTRNTEAFF
TRBV28	11	TRBJ2-7	NA	once	TGTGCCAGCAGGGACAACTACGAGCAGTACTTC	CASRDNYEQYF
TRBV7-2	14	TRBJ2-1	TRBD1	NA	TGTGCCAGCAGCTCTGCAGGGGGTTACAATGAGCAGTTCTTC	CASSSAGGYNEQFF